These 20 T cell receptor beta chains were sequenced from one sample in a study of T-cell reconstitution after alpha-beta-depleted transplantation in children. A TCRbeta library incorporating unique molecular identifiers was prepared. TCRdb processed the PCR reads anew with MiXCR; each CDR3 protein has one entry. The sample records about 230,000 distinct CDR3 sequences, approximately 9.8% being singletons. The input for sequencing was PBMCs from the stem cell graft donor, taken from the stem cell graft. These receptors came from a human donor who donated a stem cell graft to a child with SCID.

This chain joins TRBV6-1 and TRBJ1-5; D is ambiguous. This CDR3 is built from 13 residues. The germline CDR1 and CDR2 sequences are MNHNS and SASEGT. Trimming removed 5 bases from V and 7 bases from J, with 12 bases in between. CDR3 nucleotide sequence: TGTGCCAGCAGTCCGTCCCGGCGGCAGCCCCAGCATTTT. Its protein is CASSPSRRQPQHF.

On this clonotype: One base away lies a much larger clone, so this may be a sequencing read error. The chain is built from TRBV27 and TRBJ2-6; 11 nucleotides align to TRBD2. The CDR3 totals 18 residues. In germline, CDR1 is MNHEY, CDR2 SMNVEV (reference sequence). CDR3 nucleotide sequence: TGTGCCAGCAGACCTCTAGCGGGGGGCCGCTCTGAGGCCAACGTCCTGACTTTC. Translating gives CASRPLAGGRSEANVLTF.

In regard to this clonotype: One end of the junction varies from germline; a read error may be responsible. The V gene is TRBV15, the J gene TRBJ2-4, with D perhaps matching TRBD1 (6 bases). This CDR3 contains 15 residues. Germline lookup yields CDR1 LNHNV and CDR2 YYDKDF (reference sequence). CDR3 sequence: CATSRDPVGRDIRYF. CDR3 DNA: TGTGCCACCAGCAGAGATCCGGTGGGACGGGACATTCGGTACTTC.

Comment on this clonotype: This may be a read error: a much more frequent sequence differs by one nucleotide. The chain carries TRBV24-1 and TRBJ1-2; D ambiguous. CDR3 length: 13 residues. CDR1 and CDR2 from the germline V gene are KGHDR and SFDVKD. V was cut by 4 bases and J by 0 bases, with 5 bases left in between. In nucleotides, the CDR3 is TGTGCCACCAGTGACCCGCCTAACTATGGCTACACCTTC. This sequence encodes CATSDPPNYGYTF.

This clonotype was detected ten times or more. The chain employs TRBV11-2 and TRBJ2-7, with TRBD2 matching over 13 bases. V shed 5 bases, J shed 4 bases, and the junction held 17 bases outside the gene matches. CDR3 length: 19 amino acids. Per the germline V gene, CDR1 is SGHAT and CDR2 is FQNNGV. The CDR3 DNA reads as TGTGCCAGCAGCCCCATCGGAACGCCGGGACTAGCGGGGACTTACGAGCAGTACTTC. Translating gives CASSPIGTPGLAGTYEQYF.

Many counts were recorded for this clonotype. The rearrangement links TRBV10-2 to TRBJ2-1; D uncertain. CDR3 size: 12 residues. Germline V gene lookup returns CDR1 WSHSY and CDR2 SAAADI. V dropped 7 bases and J dropped 6 bases, with 10 bases sitting between them. The DNA for the CDR3 is TGCGCCAGCAAAAAGGGCTTCAATGAGCAGTTCTTC. It encodes CASKKGFNEQFF.

This clonotype has only one observation. A clone one base away is much larger, so this may be a read error. This CDR3 is CASALAGGPFEQYF. For the CDR3, the DNA is TGTGCCAGCGCCCTAGCGGGGGGGCCTTTCGAGCAGTACTTC. The V and J genes are TRBV28 and TRBJ2-7; 12 bases are a match to TRBD2. Trimming at V came to 8 bases and at J to 6 bases, leaving 8 bases not matched to a gene. This CDR3 is built from 14 residues. Per the germline V gene, CDR1 is MDHEN and CDR2 is SYDVKM.

The sample holds many counts of this clonotype. The chain has TRBV7-8 and TRBJ2-5; D not resolved. Germline V lookup: CDR1 SGHVS, CDR2 FQNEAQ. V shed 5 bases and J shed 1 base, with 14 bases lying between them. The CDR3 has 15 amino acids. The CDR3 coding sequence is TGTGCCAGCAGCCCGGATCGGGCGTTCCAAGAGACCCAGTACTTC. Translated: CASSPDRAFQETQYF.

This clonotype was seen a few times. The gene calls are TRBV7-9 and TRBJ2-3; 11 bases agree with TRBD1. V lost 5 bases and J lost 4; bases outside the gene matches: 5. This CDR3 has 15 residues. From germline, CDR1 is SEHNR and CDR2 FQNEAQ (reference sequence). The chain's CDR3 is CASSPGTGGPDTQYF. CDR3 coding DNA: TGTGCCAGCAGCCCCGGGACAGGGGGGCCAGATACGCAGTATTTT.

This clonotype was counted many times. This sequence joins TRBV20-1 and TRBJ1-2; D may be TRBD1 (6 bases). Germline-derived CDR1 and CDR2 are DFQATT and SNEGSKA (reference sequence). The V and J ends lost 6 bases and 3 bases respectively, with 20 bases between them. The CDR3 totals 15 residues. The CDR3 nucleotides are TGCAGTGCCGCAGGGACACCGGGGCTACACTATGGCTACACCTTC. It codes for CSAAGTPGLHYGYTF.

This clonotype was seen a few times. CDR3 sequence: CASSGGQGAITGELFF. In nucleotides, the CDR3 is TGCGCCAGCAGCGGGGGACAGGGGGCGATCACCGGGGAGCTGTTTTTT. V gene TRBV5-1 combines with J gene TRBJ2-2; 12 positions match TRBD1. The CDR3 runs to 16 residues. Per germline, CDR1 SGHRS and CDR2 YFSETQ. V lost 4 bases, J lost 4 bases, and 5 bases stayed unmatched.

This clonotype was seen ten or more times. V usage is TRBV28 and J usage is TRBJ2-5; 7 bases align to TRBD1. CDR1 is MDHEN, CDR2 SYDVKM, per germline. CDR3 size: 14 residues. Losses at the gene ends were 5 bases for V and 6 bases for J; bases not matched to a gene: 9. This chain's CDR3 is CASSADYRGKTQYF. The CDR3 DNA reads TGTGCCAGCAGTGCAGACTACAGGGGAAAGACCCAGTACTTC.

This clonotype was counted ten times or more. The rearrangement joins TRBV7-9 to TRBJ2-3; 13 positions match TRBD2. The V and J ends lost 3 bases and 7 bases, in that order; junction bases with no gene match: 10. Germline V lookup: CDR1 SEHNR, CDR2 FQNEAQ (reference sequence). The CDR3 contains 17 residues. The CDR3 DNA sequence: TGTGCCAGCAGCTTGCCGTCACTAGCGGGGGGGGGGAATACGCAGTATTTT. This sequence encodes CASSLPSLAGGGNTQYF. Combining the CDR3 with reference TRBV7-9 and TRBJ2-3 gives the whole variable domain DTGVSQNPRHKITKRGQNVTFRCDPISEHNRLYWYRQTLGQGPEFLTYFQNEAQLEKSRLLSDRFSAERPKGSFSTLEIQRTEQGDSAMYLCASSLPSLAGGGNTQYFGPGTRLTVL.

This clonotype was seen ten or more times. This chain uses TRBV5-1 with TRBJ1-2, with 7 bases matching TRBD1. Germline CDR1 reads SGHRS; CDR2 reads YFSETQ. This CDR3 comprises 14 residues. The ends lost 1 base at V and 4 bases at J; junction bases unmatched: 4. The CDR3 loop reads CASSLTGAGYGYTF. DNA for the CDR3: TGCGCCAGCAGCTTGACAGGGGCCGGCTATGGCTACACCTTC. Together with reference TRBV5-1 and TRBJ1-2, the CDR3 gives the full variable domain: KAGVTQTPRYLIKTRGQQVTLSCSPISGHRSVSWYQQTPGQGLQFLFEYFSETQRNKGNFPGRFSGRQFSNSRSEMNVSTLELGDSALYLCASSLTGAGYGYTFGSGTRLTVV.

This clonotype was recorded many times. The chain recombines TRBV2 with TRBJ1-6, with D uncertain. The CDR3 covers 16 residues. V was cut by 7 bases and J by 0 bases, with 13 bases left in between. Germline loops: CDR1 SNHLY, CDR2 FYNNEI. This chain's CDR3 is CASTLPLGSYNSPLHF. As DNA, the CDR3 is TGTGCCAGCACACTACCATTAGGCTCCTATAATTCACCCCTCCACTTT.

There are many counts of this clonotype. The chain combines TRBV19 with TRBJ2-2, with D tentatively TRBD1 (5 bases). This CDR3 has 14 residues. Per the germline V gene, CDR1 is LNHDA and CDR2 is SQIVND (reference sequence). The V gene lost 3 bases and the J gene lost 3 bases, with 8 bases spanning the gap. For the CDR3, the DNA is TGTGCCAGTAGTATCGGACACGACACCGGGGAGCTGTTTTTT. This sequence encodes CASSIGHDTGELFF.

This clonotype was found many times. The chain has TRBV20-1 and TRBJ1-5; maybe TRBD1 (6 bases). Germline V gene lookup returns CDR1 DFQATT and CDR2 SNEGSKA (reference sequence). V was pared by 4 bases and J by 0 bases, with 13 bases between. The CDR3 sequence is 15 residues long. The CDR3 protein is CSAIPWTVSNQPQHF. In DNA form, the CDR3 reads TGCAGTGCTATCCCCTGGACAGTTAGCAATCAGCCCCAGCATTTT.

CDR3 protein: CATSDWGSRTQYF. The CDR3 DNA reads TGTGCCACCAGTGACTGGGGGTCAAGGACCCAGTACTTC. The chain has TRBV24-1 and TRBJ2-5; D tentatively reads TRBD1 or TRBD2 (5 bases each). The germline V gene encodes CDR1 KGHDR and CDR2 SFDVKD. The V and J ends lost 4 bases and 7 bases respectively, with 12 bases between them. This CDR3 comprises 13 residues.

The table lists this clonotype with many counts. This chain's CDR3 is CASSERDSNQPQHF. The CDR3 DNA reads as TGTGCCAGCAGCGAGCGGGATAGCAATCAGCCCCAGCATTTT. The chain employs TRBV9 and TRBJ1-5, with no clear D. The ends were cut back, 3 bases at V and 0 bases at J, with 7 bases in the middle. The germline V gene has CDR1 SGDLS and CDR2 YYNGEE. CDR3 length: 14 amino acids.

The table lists this clonotype with many counts. The chain combines TRBV20-1 with TRBJ2-3; possibly TRBD2 for D (7 bases). The germline gives CDR1 DFQATT, CDR2 SNEGSKA (reference sequence). The length of the CDR3 is 14 residues. The V gene lost 3 bases and the J gene lost 3 bases, with 13 bases spanning the gap. CDR3 sequence: CSASRGAGTDTQYF. The CDR3, as DNA: TGCAGTGCTAGTCGGGGGGCGGGTACAGATACGCAGTATTTT.